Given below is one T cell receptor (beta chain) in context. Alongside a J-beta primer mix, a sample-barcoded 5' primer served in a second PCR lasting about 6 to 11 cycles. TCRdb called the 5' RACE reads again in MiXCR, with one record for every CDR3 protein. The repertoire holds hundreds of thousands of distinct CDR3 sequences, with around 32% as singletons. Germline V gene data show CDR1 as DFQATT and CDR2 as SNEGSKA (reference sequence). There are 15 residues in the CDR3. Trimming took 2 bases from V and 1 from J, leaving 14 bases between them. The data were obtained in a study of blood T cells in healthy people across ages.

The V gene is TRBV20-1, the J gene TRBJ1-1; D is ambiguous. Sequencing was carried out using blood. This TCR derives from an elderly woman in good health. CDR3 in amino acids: CSARKGALSNTEAFF. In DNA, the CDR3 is TGCAGTGCTAGAAAGGGTGCTCTATCGAACACTGAAGCTTTCTTT.